One sample yielded the 24 T cell receptor beta chains listed below, sequenced in a study of blood T cell repertoires in COVID-19. Here immunoSEQ multiplex PCR was the method, and the copy in TCRdb shows in-frame clones only, minus some. The sample has roughly 99,000 clones; about 80% are singletons. What was sequenced was peripheral blood. These receptors were taken from a man aged 65-85 years with acute or convalescent COVID-19.

The rearrangement links TRBV19 to TRBJ2-3; D perhaps matches TRBD1 (5 bases). The CDR3 loop spans 16 amino acids. Trimming pared 3 bases from V and 2 bases from J, leaving 15 bases between. Germline CDR1 reads LNHDA; CDR2 reads SQIVND (reference sequence). CDR3 amino acids: CASSINRIKPTDTQYF. CDR3 in DNA: TGTGCCAGTAGTATCAACAGGATCAAGCCCACAGATACGCAGTATTTT.

This clone was seen a single time. The chain carries TRBV18 and TRBJ1-6; D unresolved. Germline lookup yields CDR1 KGHSH and CDR2 LQKENI. The CDR3 runs to 16 residues. V dropped 5 bases and J dropped 0 bases, with 11 bases sitting between them. The CDR3 loop is CASSSREGSYNSPLHF. The DNA of the CDR3 is TGTGCCAGCTCATCGCGGGAGGGCTCCTATAATTCACCCCTCCACTTT.

The gene calls are TRBV5-1 and TRBJ1-5; D perhaps matches TRBD1 (5 bases). In germline, CDR1 is SGHRS, CDR2 YFSETQ. The CDR3 has 15 residues. V lost 0 bases and J lost 6, with 13 bases in between. The CDR3 loop is CASSLAGGILQPQHF. The CDR3 DNA follows: TGCGCCAGCAGCTTGGCCGGGGGAATCCTTCAGCCCCAGCATTTT.

The chain is built from TRBV3-1 (or the pseudogene TRBV3-2) and TRBJ1-6, with 9 bases lining up with TRBD1. J gave up 7 bases and V 1 base, and 2 bases lay outside the gene matches. Per the germline V gene, CDR1 is LGHDT and CDR2 is YNNKEL (reference sequence). The CDR3 is 15 amino acids. CDR3 bases: TGTGCCAGCAGCCAAGGCGGGACAGGGAATTCACCCCTCCACTTT. Amino acids: CASSQGGTGNSPLHF.

On this clone: A read error is possible here, since a much larger clone lies one base away. Distinct nucleotide sequences in the sample also encode this CDR3. The V gene is TRBV5-6, the J gene TRBJ1-1; D gene ambiguous. Germline loops: CDR1 SGHDT, CDR2 YYEEEE. This CDR3 has 13 amino acids. Trimming took 2 bases from V and 1 from J, leaving 6 bases between them. The CDR3 here is CASSFGGNTEAFF. The CDR3, as DNA: TGTGCCAGCAGCTTCGGAGGGAACACTGAAGCTTTCTTT. Looking up the rest from reference TRBV5-6 and TRBJ1-1 gives the full variable domain: DAGVTQSPTHLIKTRGQQVTLRCSPKSGHDTVSWYQQALGQGPQFIFQYYEEEERQRGNFPDRFSGHQFPNYSSELNVNALLLGDSALYLCASSFGGNTEAFFGQGTRLTVV.

This chain connects TRBV19 to TRBJ1-2; D might be TRBD1 (6 bases). This CDR3 has 14 residues. V was shortened by 7 bases and J by 5 bases, with 17 bases between the two germline ends. Germline V gene sequence: CDR1 LNHDA, CDR2 SQIVND (reference sequence). The CDR3: CASTDPQTGYGYTF. Written as DNA, the CDR3 is TGTGCCAGTACTGATCCACAGACAGGTTATGGCTACACCTTC.

This clone was observed a few times. The chain uses TRBV7-2 and TRBJ2-7, with 12 positions matching TRBD2. Trimming at V came to 5 bases and at J to 4 bases, leaving 6 bases not matched to a gene. Germline CDR1 SGHTA, CDR2 FQGNSA. The CDR3 sequence is 15 residues long. CDR3 bases: TGTGCCAGCAGCCTGTGGACTAGCGGGGTATACGAGCAGTACTTC. Amino acid sequence: CASSLWTSGVYEQYF.

This clone was counted once. The chain links TRBV15 to TRBJ1-6; D is perhaps TRBD1 (6 bases). The germline gives CDR1 LNHNV, CDR2 YYDKDF (reference sequence). This CDR3 is 19 amino acids long. The V gene lost 1 base and the J gene lost 0 bases, with 16 bases spanning the gap. The CDR3, as DNA: TGTGCCACCAGCAGAGGGGGGCAGGGCGGGAGCTCCTATAATTCACCCCTCCACTTT. This sequence encodes CATSRGGQGGSSYNSPLHF.

The chain is built from TRBV7-2 and TRBJ2-1, with TRBD2 identical over 8 bases. J lost 5 bases, V lost 4 bases, and 7 bases had no gene match. The germline V gene encodes CDR1 SGHTA and CDR2 FQGNSA. This CDR3 has 15 residues. The CDR3 DNA reads TGTGCCAGCAGCTCCCGGGGGGGACTGAACAATGAGCAGTTCTTC. Protein sequence: CASSSRGGLNNEQFF.

The genes are TRBV11-2 and TRBJ2-3; the D gene is possibly TRBD2 (6 bases). The CDR3 has 14 residues. From germline, CDR1 is SGHAT and CDR2 FQNNGV. Trimming took 3 bases from V and 6 from J, leaving 13 bases between them. CDR3 coding DNA: TGTGCCAGCAGCTTCATACTAGCCAGCGATACGCAGTATTTT. It encodes CASSFILASDTQYF.

This sequence joins TRBV6-5 and TRBJ2-7; TRBD1 agrees at 9 bases. Trimming took 6 bases from V and 4 from J; bases not matched to a gene: 1. The V gene's germline CDR1 is MNHEY and CDR2 SVGAGI. The CDR3 has 12 amino acids. The chain's CDR3 is CASRGTGYEQYF. DNA of the CDR3: TGTGCCAGCAGGGGGACAGGGTACGAGCAGTACTTC.

The genes are TRBV21-1 and TRBJ1-6; the table calls TRBD1, which could not be checked here. TRBV21-1 is annotated as a pseudogene. The CDR3 is made up of 17 amino acids. CDR3 DNA: TGTGCCAGCAGCAAAGTCTCAACAGGGGGGTATAATTCACCCCTCCACTTT. Amino acid sequence: CASSKVSTGGYNSPLHF.

V and J are TRBV7-6 and TRBJ1-6; maybe TRBD1 (5 bases). Trimming left V 4 bases short and J 7 bases short, with 17 bases between. Germline CDR1 and CDR2: SGHVS and FNYEAQ. The length of the CDR3 is 16 residues. The CDR3 nucleotides read TGTGCCAGCAGCTCACGTCCAGGGAAAGGGAATTCACCCCTCCACTTT. Translation: CASSSRPGKGNSPLHF. The whole variable domain, remainder taken from reference TRBV7-6 and TRBJ1-6, is GAGVSQSPRYKVTKRGQDVALRCDPISGHVSLYWYRQALGQGPEFLTYFNYEAQQDKSGLPNDRFSAERPEGSISTLTIQRTEQRDSAMYRCASSSRPGKGNSPLHFGNGTRLTVT.

The rearrangement joins TRBV19 to TRBJ1-2; no firm D call. CDR3 length equals 13 residues. Per germline, CDR1 LNHDA and CDR2 SQIVND (reference sequence). The germline V and J ends were trimmed by 4 bases and 7 bases, with 13 bases remaining between them. CDR3 in amino acids: CASSTRTAGGYTF. The CDR3 DNA follows: TGTGCCAGTAGTACCCGAACGGCGGGTGGCTACACCTTC.

V usage is TRBV6-6 and J usage is TRBJ1-5, with TRBD1 as a possible D gene (6 bases). CDR3 length: 14 residues. Germline CDR1 is MNHNY and CDR2 is SVGAGI (reference sequence). With 4 bases removed from V and 7 bases from J, the gap between germline ends came to 14 bases. The CDR3 nucleotides read TGTGCCAGCAGTTTCGGGACACAGGCCCAGCCCCAGCATTTT. It yields the protein CASSFGTQAQPQHF.

In this sample, this clone turned up once. The chain couples TRBV9 to TRBJ1-5; no definite D call. Looked up from germline, CDR1 is SGDLS and CDR2 is YYNGEE. The CDR3 contains 13 residues. Deletions cut 0 bases from V and 5 bases from J, with 6 bases between. The CDR3 is CASSVAGDQPQHF. Written as DNA, the CDR3 is TGTGCCAGCAGCGTAGCAGGCGATCAGCCCCAGCATTTT.

This chain joins TRBV5-1 and TRBJ1-5, with D unclear. The V and J ends lost 4 bases and 0 bases respectively, with 17 bases between them. In germline, CDR1 is SGHRS, CDR2 YFSETQ. The CDR3 length is 17 residues. As DNA, the CDR3 is TGCGCCAGCAGCCCGTTTCCCGGGAGCTATAGCAATCAGCCCCAGCATTTT. Its protein is CASSPFPGSYSNQPQHF.

The rearrangement uses TRBV5-8 and TRBJ1-2; unclear D gene. Germline V CDR1 and CDR2: SGHTS, YDEGEE. Between the trimmed V and J ends, which lost 0 bases and 0 bases, there was a span of 12 bases. The CDR3 is made up of 16 amino acids. CDR3 sequence reads: CASSLEQTKANYGYTF. DNA of the CDR3: TGTGCCAGCAGCTTGGAACAGACCAAAGCTAACTATGGCTACACCTTC.

This chain links TRBV3-1 (or the pseudogene TRBV3-2) with TRBJ2-7, with 8 bases aligning to TRBD1. V trimming: 2 bases; J trimming: 1 base; junction bases outside the gene matches: 1. This CDR3 has 14 amino acids. Per the germline V gene, CDR1 is LGHDT and CDR2 is YNNKEL (reference sequence). Here the CDR3 DNA reads TGTGCCAGCAGCCAAAGGGACAGGTCCTACGAGCAGTACTTC. It yields the protein CASSQRDRSYEQYF.

The genes are TRBV12-5 and TRBJ2-1, with 7 nucleotides matching TRBD1. Trimming took 3 bases from V and 5 from J; bases not matched to a gene: 7. CDR1 LGHNT and CDR2 FRNRAP come from the germline V gene. CDR3 length equals 15 residues. The CDR3 protein is CASGFDRTGHNEQFF. The CDR3 region has the DNA TGTGCTAGTGGTTTCGATCGGACAGGTCACAATGAGCAGTTCTTC.

J is TRBJ2-5 and V is TRBV18; D is perhaps TRBD2 (6 bases). Germline CDR1 and CDR2: KGHSH and LQKENI. This CDR3 is 14 amino acids long. The germline V and J ends were trimmed by 4 bases and 0 bases, with 9 bases remaining between them. CDR3 protein: CASSRGGDQETQYF. Written as DNA, the CDR3 is TGTGCCAGCTCACGGGGCGGGGACCAAGAGACCCAGTACTTC.

V is TRBV7-2 and J is TRBJ1-2, with D possibly matching TRBD1 (6 bases). Trimming shortened V by 0 bases and J by 5 bases, and 7 bases separated the two germline ends. Germline CDR1 reads SGHTA; CDR2 reads FQGNSA. CDR3 size: 13 residues. CDR3 region: CASSLAGTYGYTF. CDR3 nucleotides: TGTGCCAGCAGCTTAGCGGGGACATATGGCTACACCTTC. The complete variable domain, with remaining parts taken from reference TRBV7-2 and TRBJ1-2, reads GAGVSQSPSNKVTEKGKDVELRCDPISGHTALYWYRQSLGQGLEFLIYFQGNSAPDKSGLPSDRFSAERTGGSVSTLTIQRTQQEDSAVYLCASSLAGTYGYTFGSGTRLTVV.

The chain couples TRBV6-2 or TRBV6-3 to TRBJ2-1, with a possible D match to TRBD2 (6 bases). The CDR3 extends over 16 amino acids. Trimming left V 2 bases short and J 1 base short, with 12 bases between. Germline CDR1 MNHEY, CDR2 SVGEGT. Here the CDR3 reads CASSYAQGGSYNEQFF. The CDR3 region has the DNA TGTGCCAGCAGTTACGCGCAGGGAGGTTCCTACAATGAGCAGTTCTTC.

This chain connects TRBV19 to TRBJ2-1, with TRBD1 as a possible D gene (6 bases). The CDR3 has 18 residues. V gave up 1 base and J gave up 0 bases, with 16 bases separating them. CDR1 and CDR2 from the germline V gene are LNHDA and SQIVND (reference sequence). The CDR3 protein is CASSIGLGGIHSYNEQFF. As DNA, the CDR3 is TGTGCCAGTAGTATAGGTTTAGGGGGTATTCACTCCTACAATGAGCAGTTCTTC. Looking up the rest from reference TRBV19 and TRBJ2-1 gives the full variable domain: DGGITQSPKYLFRKEGQNVTLSCEQNLNHDAMYWYRQDPGQGLRLIYYSQIVNDFQKGDIAEGYSVSREKKESFPLTVTSAQKNPTAFYLCASSIGLGGIHSYNEQFFGPGTRLTVL.